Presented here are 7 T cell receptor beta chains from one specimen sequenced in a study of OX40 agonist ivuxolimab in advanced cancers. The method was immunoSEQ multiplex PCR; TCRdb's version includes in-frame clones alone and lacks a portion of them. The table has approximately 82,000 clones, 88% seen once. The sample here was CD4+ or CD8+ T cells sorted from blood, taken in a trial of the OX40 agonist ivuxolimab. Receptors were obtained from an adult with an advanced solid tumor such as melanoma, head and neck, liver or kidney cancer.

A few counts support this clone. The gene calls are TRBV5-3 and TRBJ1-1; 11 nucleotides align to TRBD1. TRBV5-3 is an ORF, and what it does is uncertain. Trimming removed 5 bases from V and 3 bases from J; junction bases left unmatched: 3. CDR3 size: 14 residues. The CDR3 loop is CARRSDRGHTEAFF. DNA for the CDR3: TGTGCCAGAAGGTCGGACAGGGGGCACACTGAAGCTTTCTTT.

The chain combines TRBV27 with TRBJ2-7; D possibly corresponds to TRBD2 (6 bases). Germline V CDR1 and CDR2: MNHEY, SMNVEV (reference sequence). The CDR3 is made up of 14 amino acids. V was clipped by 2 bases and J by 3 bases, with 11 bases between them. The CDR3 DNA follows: TGTGCCAGCAGTTTAGAGGGAGGCGTCTACGAGCAGTACTTC. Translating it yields CASSLEGGVYEQYF.

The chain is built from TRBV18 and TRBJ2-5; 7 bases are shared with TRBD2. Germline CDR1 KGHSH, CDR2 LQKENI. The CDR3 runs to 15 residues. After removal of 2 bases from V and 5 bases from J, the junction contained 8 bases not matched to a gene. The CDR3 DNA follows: TGTGCCAGCTCACCAAGTCAGGGAGGGTTTGAGACCCAGTACTTC. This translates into CASSPSQGGFETQYF.

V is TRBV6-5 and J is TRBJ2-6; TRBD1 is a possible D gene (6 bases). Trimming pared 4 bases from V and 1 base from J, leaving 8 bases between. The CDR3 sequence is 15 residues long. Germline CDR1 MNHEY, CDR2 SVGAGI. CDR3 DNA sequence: TGTGCCAGCAGTTCCAGGGGTTCTGGGGCCAACGTCCTGACTTTC. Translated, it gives CASSSRGSGANVLTF.

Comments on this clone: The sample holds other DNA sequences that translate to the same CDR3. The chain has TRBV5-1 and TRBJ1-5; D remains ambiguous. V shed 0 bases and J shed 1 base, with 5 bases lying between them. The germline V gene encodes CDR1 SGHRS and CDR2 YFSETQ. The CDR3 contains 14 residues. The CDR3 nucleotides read TGCGCCAGCAGCTTGGATGGGAGCAATCAGCCCCAGCATTTT. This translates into CASSLDGSNQPQHF.

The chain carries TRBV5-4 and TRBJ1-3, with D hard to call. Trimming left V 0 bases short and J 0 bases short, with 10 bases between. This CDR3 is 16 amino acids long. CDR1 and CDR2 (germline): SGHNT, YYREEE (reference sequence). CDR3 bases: TGTGCCAGCAGCTTGGATGGGCACCTCTCTGGAAACACCATATATTTT. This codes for CASSLDGHLSGNTIYF.

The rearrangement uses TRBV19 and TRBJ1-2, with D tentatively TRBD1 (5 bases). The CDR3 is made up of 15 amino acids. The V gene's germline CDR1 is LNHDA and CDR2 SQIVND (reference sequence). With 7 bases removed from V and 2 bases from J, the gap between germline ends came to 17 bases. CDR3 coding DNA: TGTGCCAGTACCCTGACACCACGGGACAACTATGGCTACACCTTC. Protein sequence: CASTLTPRDNYGYTF.